The clone carrying this TCR beta chain was counted ten times or more. Its specificity is unknown. The sample originates from a study of T cells after yellow fever vaccination. Across the study: SMART-Seq v4 Ultra Low Input handled preparation of low-cell-number fractions. Study-level results: Relatively few clonotypes were ones that appeared in both CD4 and CD8 compartments. Repertoires sorted by FACS could include abundant clonotypes that are contaminants from the bulk population. Among primary-vaccination clones, most reappeared after the booster, at around 97% for CD4 and around 90% for CD8.

TCRdb recomputed calls from the 5' RACE reads with MiXCR, one row per CDR3 protein. The sample has around 350,000 distinct CDR3 sequences, more than 5.5% seen once. The length of the CDR3 is 14 residues. Deletions cut 6 bases from V and 0 bases from J, with 8 bases between. This sequence joins TRBV12-3 or TRBV12-4 and TRBJ2-2; the D is unclear. The receptor comes from a man aged 25-45 years who received the YFV17D yellow fever vaccine. The sample consisted of PBMCs, taken 5 days after the yellow fever booster vaccination. CDR3 residues: CASRWGTNTGELFF. In DNA form, the CDR3 reads TGTGCCAGCAGGTGGGGAACGAACACCGGGGAGCTGTTTTTT.